This T cell receptor beta chain appears in the sequencing data of a study of T cell responses to AZD1222 COVID-19 vaccine (dated by TCRdb to the early 2020s). Notes on the research overall: TCR sequencing was performed for roughly 250 trial participants, of whom some 200 were given two doses of AZD1222 and approximately 25 were given two doses of MenACWY control vaccine. Enrollment into the trials was organized by age into subgroups of 18-55, 56-69 and 70-plus years, and those subgroups contained approximately 150, 30 and 60 TCR-sequenced participants, respectively.

In light of the paper, this sample's time point label describes: about 28 days (+/-7) after the second vaccine dose. AZD1222 recipients whose second dose came at about 4 weeks and those whose second dose came at about 12 weeks were combined into one group, since spike-specific TCR depth and breadth did not differ between the two schedules. The vaccinee samples were drawn from two UK trials, COV001 and COV002, one of which was a single-blind randomized controlled phase 2/3 trial testing AZD1222 (ChAdOx1 nCoV-19) in healthy adults. Trial participant PBMC samples were collected at day 0 and day 28 after the second dose for TCRbeta chain sequencing. Beyond this particular receptor, the publication reports: Most participants were white British and females outnumbered males, and the authors suggested that clonal diversity may have been underestimated. CD4 TCRs associated with the vaccine covered the entire spike protein, and the dominant responses were in regions 160-218 and 743-854. After two AZD1222 doses, spike-specific TCR breadth and depth were significantly higher than at day 0 and than in MenACWY recipients. Because no day 14 peak-response samples were available, the repertoires could be characterized only after the peak T cell response. Conclusions about previously exposed vaccinees were limited because only six AZD1222 recipients were SARS-CoV-2 seropositive at baseline. The 56-69-year group was small, and its depth increase did not reach significance, likely because of low power. Nearly half of unique spike-specific TCRs reportedly recognized epitopes outside regions mutated in the B.1.351 and B.1.1.7 variants.

The cysteine opens and the phenylalanine closes a CDR3 of 13 amino acids. Just the 39-base CDR3 DNA is kept, in frame starting at base 1. V is reduced by 7 bases and J by 0 bases, leaving a spacing of 7 bases between them. This clone was detected only once. The antigen it recognizes is unknown. The record has no base qualities; no much larger clone is one base away. The CDR3 regions of human TCRbeta chains were subjected to immunosequencing. Under the source paper's analysis protocol: TCRs in the repertoires were compared against a reference library of SARS-CoV-2-specific TCRs that had been generated with the MIRA antigen-specificity platform. Breadth was defined as the fraction of unique TCRs that were SARS-CoV-2-associated. Depth was defined as the fraction of total T cells that were SARS-CoV-2-associated. Using the MIRA data, every spike-specific TCR was mapped to the spike region that the TCR reacted to and assigned to either a CD4 or a CD8 class. Log10-transformed breadth and depth values were compared by one-way ANOVA with Sidak's multiple comparisons tests. As stored in TCRdb, this immuneACCESS dataset retains in-frame rearrangements with V and J assigned. A fraction of the clones does not appear; measured against another copy, unresolved V genes explain less than half of the discrepancy, and the remainder lacks a known reason. Clonal size and the V and J genes are those of that table, whereas D and trimming came from the DNA. This sample lists tens of thousands of clones; just over 85% were detected once. The ten largest clonotypes hold 8% to 13% of the sample.

The chain is made from TRBV12-3 or TRBV12-4 and TRBJ2-4, with an unclear D gene assignment. The material was peripheral blood, obtained 28 days after the second AZD1222 dose. This receptor was identified in an adult who received the AZD1222 COVID-19 vaccine. The base sequence is TGTGCCAGCATGGGTACAGCCAAAAACATTCAGTACTTC. The translation is CASMGTAKNIQYF.